These 21 T cell receptor beta chains were all obtained from the same sample, sequenced in a study of blood T cells in healthy people across ages. PCR was performed a second time for roughly 6 to 12 cycles using a sample-barcoded 5' primer and a J-beta primer mix. TCRdb used MiXCR to reprocess the 5' RACE reads, holding one entry per CDR3 protein. The sample has 1.5 million to 2 million distinct CDR3 sequences, roughly 30% seen once. The sequenced sample consisted of blood. All receptors come from a woman aged 30 to 39 in good health.

This clonotype was seen at least ten times. V gene TRBV29-1 combines with J gene TRBJ2-1; the D gene could be TRBD1 or TRBD2 (6 bases each). CDR1 is SQVTM and CDR2 is ANQGSEA in the germline V gene. The CDR3 covers 14 residues. V dropped 3 bases and J dropped 3 bases, with 12 bases sitting between them. CDR3 in DNA: TGCAGCGTTGACATAGGGGGGCACTACAATGAGCAGTTCTTC. Protein product: CSVDIGGHYNEQFF.

A few counts support this clonotype. The chain employs TRBV28 and TRBJ1-2, with D perhaps TRBD1 (6 bases). The V gene's germline CDR1 is MDHEN and CDR2 SYDVKM. V gave up 5 bases and J gave up 0 bases, with 19 bases separating them. CDR3 length: 17 residues. CDR3 region: CASSQVGGAGSNYGYTF. The CDR3 DNA reads TGTGCCAGCAGTCAGGTGGGGGGGGCAGGGTCTAACTATGGCTACACCTTC.

The chain couples TRBV5-6 to TRBJ2-3, with TRBD2 identical over 11 bases. The germline V gene has CDR1 SGHDT and CDR2 YYEEEE. This CDR3 is built from 15 residues. The J segment lost 2 bases and the V segment lost 5 bases, leaving 4 bases of the junction unmatched. CDR3 sequence reads: CASRASGGFTDTQYF. DNA for the CDR3: TGTGCCAGCAGAGCTAGCGGGGGGTTCACAGATACGCAGTATTTT.

This clonotype turned up a few times. One junction end disagrees with the germline gene, perhaps due to a read error. V gene TRBV7-2 combines with J gene TRBJ1-2, with D perhaps matching TRBD1 (5 bases). The CDR3 is made up of 16 amino acids. Per germline, CDR1 SGHTA and CDR2 FQGNSA. The CDR3 loop reads CASSLAGRAEPYGSTF. In DNA, the CDR3 is TGTGCCAGCAGCTTAGCGGGCAGGGCTGAGCCATATGGCTCCACCTTC.

The chain recombines TRBV7-9 with TRBJ2-7; TRBD2 matches at 8 bases. The CDR3 has 15 amino acids. Germline-derived CDR1 and CDR2 are SEHNR and FQNEAQ (reference sequence). With 3 bases clipped from V and 10 bases from J, the junction kept 14 bases outside the gene matches. The CDR3 here is CASSLGTRLAEAQYF. The CDR3, as DNA: TGTGCCAGCAGCTTGGGGACTAGGTTGGCAGAGGCCCAGTACTTC.

V gene TRBV6-1 combines with J gene TRBJ2-1, with 7 bases matching TRBD2. J was trimmed by 6 bases and V by 6 bases; bases with no gene match: 11. This CDR3 is built from 15 residues. Germline CDR1 MNHNS, CDR2 SASEGT. The CDR3 bases are TGTGCCAGCAGGGGGGACCTACTAGCGCCCAATGAGCAGTTCTTC. Translating gives CASRGDLLAPNEQFF.

In its sample, this clonotype was seen many times. The chain couples TRBV12-3 or TRBV12-4 to TRBJ2-3; TRBD1 matches at 7 bases. The V and J ends lost 5 bases and 2 bases, in that order; junction bases with no gene match: 16. The CDR3 covers 18 residues. The CDR3 DNA is TGTGCCAGCAGTACATCCCGGACAGGTCCCGTCCCCACAGATACGCAGTATTTT. It encodes CASSTSRTGPVPTDTQYF.

The DNA for the CDR3 is TGTGCCAGCAGCCAAATGGGCGGGGGCCCCGCTCGAGAGACCCAGTACTTC. It encodes CASSQMGGGPARETQYF. The V and J genes are TRBV28 and TRBJ2-5; D is possibly TRBD2 (7 bases). The germline V gene encodes CDR1 MDHEN and CDR2 SYDVKM. V lost 6 bases and J lost 4, with 24 bases in between. The CDR3 contains 17 residues.

V usage is TRBV28 and J usage is TRBJ1-5; 7 bases agree with TRBD1. The CDR3 extends over 15 amino acids. Per the germline V gene, CDR1 is MDHEN and CDR2 is SYDVKM. J lost 0 bases, V lost 8 bases, and 7 bases had no gene match. The CDR3 region has the DNA TGTGCCAGCTTCCCAGGGGGGGATAGCAATCAGCCCCAGCATTTT. Its translation is CASFPGGDSNQPQHF.

The chain is built from TRBV5-1 and TRBJ2-3; possible D gene TRBD1, 5 bases. The CDR3 sequence is 15 residues long. In germline, CDR1 is SGHRS, CDR2 YFSETQ. V was cut by 5 bases and J by 2 bases, with 15 bases left in between. CDR3 in amino acids: CASSSDRANTDTQYF. The CDR3 DNA follows: TGCGCCAGCAGTTCCGACAGAGCCAACACAGATACGCAGTATTTT.

On this clonotype: The junction differs from germline at one of its ends, possibly a read error. J is TRBJ1-1 and V is TRBV7-9; 8 bases fit TRBD1. CDR3 size: 15 residues. From germline, CDR1 is SEHNR and CDR2 FQNEAQ (reference sequence). CDR3 in DNA: TGTGTCAGCAGCACCGGACAGGGTGAAGCGGCTGAAGCTTTCTTT. Residues: CVSSTGQGEAAEAFF.

The J gene is TRBJ2-5, the V gene TRBV7-9; 7 nucleotides agree with TRBD1. The germline V gene has CDR1 SEHNR and CDR2 FQNEAQ (reference sequence). The CDR3 has 18 amino acids. Trimming cost V 5 bases and J 2 bases; bases outside gene matches: 17. This chain's CDR3 is CASSGFNVGGYKQETQYF. The CDR3 DNA is TGTGCCAGCAGCGGTTTCAATGTAGGGGGCTACAAACAAGAGACCCAGTACTTC.

The CDR3 loop reads CASSGTGGVTYEQYF. In DNA form, the CDR3 reads TGTGCCAGCTCAGGAACAGGGGGCGTCACCTACGAGCAGTACTTC. This chain connects TRBV18 to TRBJ2-7; 9 bases agree with TRBD1. Germline V lookup: CDR1 KGHSH, CDR2 LQKENI. V lost 5 bases and J lost 2; bases outside the gene matches: 7. The CDR3 is 15 residues long.

This clonotype was observed a handful of times. Written as DNA, the CDR3 is TGCAGTGCTAGAGATCCCAGGGGAGCTGGCGAGACCCAGTACTTC. Translation: CSARDPRGAGETQYF. The chain links TRBV20-1 to TRBJ2-7, with a weak D call TRBD1 (6 bases). The J call could be wrong; TRBJ2-5 is a better fit for the DNA end. In germline, CDR1 is DFQATT, CDR2 SNEGSKA (reference sequence). This CDR3 region has 15 residues.

The rearrangement joins TRBV28 to TRBJ2-5; the D is unclear. The CDR3 contains 13 residues. The germline V and J ends were trimmed by 3 bases and 5 bases, with 10 bases remaining between them. The germline V gene has CDR1 MDHEN and CDR2 SYDVKM. CDR3 sequence: CASSFDSTETQYF. Written as DNA, the CDR3 is TGTGCCAGCAGTTTTGATAGCACGGAGACCCAGTACTTC.

The count of this clonotype is one. J is TRBJ2-4 and V is TRBV28; 8 bases fit TRBD1. The J call is uncertain, as TRBJ2-7 better fits the DNA end. Germline V gene lookup returns CDR1 MDHEN and CDR2 SYDVKM. The CDR3 consists of 15 residues. CDR3 nucleotide sequence: TGTGCCAGCAGCGACAGGGGCGGTTGGACCTACGAGCAGTACTTC. This translates into CASSDRGGWTYEQYF.

This clonotype was seen many times. The chain carries TRBV7-2 and TRBJ2-7; D may be TRBD1 (6 bases). The CDR3 has 15 amino acids. The germline V gene has CDR1 SGHTA and CDR2 FQGNSA. V lost 6 bases, J lost 0 bases, and 15 bases lay in between. CDR3 residues: CASSLSSGDSYEQYF. The CDR3 DNA reads as TGTGCCAGCAGTTTATCGTCAGGGGACTCCTACGAGCAGTACTTC.

J is TRBJ1-2 and V is TRBV29-1; TRBD1 might be the D (5 bases). The germline V and J ends were trimmed by 1 base and 8 bases, with 20 bases remaining between them. This CDR3 has 15 residues. Germline CDR1 and CDR2: SQVTM and ANQGSEA. CDR3 loop: CSVEGRGRSSYGYTF. CDR3 nucleotide sequence: TGCAGCGTTGAAGGTCGGGGGAGGTCATCTTACGGCTACACCTTC.

This clonotype showed up many times. V usage is TRBV7-9 and J usage is TRBJ2-7; no definite D call. The CDR3 runs 13 residues. Germline V lookup: CDR1 SEHNR, CDR2 FQNEAQ (reference sequence). V lost 5 bases, J lost 2 bases, and 10 bases lay in between. This CDR3 reads CASSPSVTYEQYF. The CDR3 coding sequence is TGTGCCAGCAGCCCCTCCGTCACCTACGAGCAGTACTTC.

In the case of this clonotype: Germline and junction disagree at one end, which may indicate a read error. The CDR3 coding sequence is TGTGCCTGCAGCCAAGTGGGACTAGCGGGCTCTGGGGCCAACGTCCTGACTTTC. It is translated as CACSQVGLAGSGANVLTF. The chain combines TRBV3-1 with TRBJ2-6; TRBD2 agrees at 12 bases. CDR3 length: 18 residues. Germline lookup yields CDR1 LGHDT and CDR2 YNNKEL (reference sequence).

This clonotype has ten or more counts. The rearrangement joins TRBV12-3 or TRBV12-4 to TRBJ2-7, with 7 bases aligning to TRBD2. Trimming cost V 6 bases and J 7 bases; bases outside gene matches: 15. The CDR3 loop spans 15 amino acids. The CDR3 here is CASSPLGEGGGEQYF. The DNA for the CDR3 is TGTGCCAGCAGCCCTTTGGGGGAGGGAGGTGGAGAGCAGTACTTC.